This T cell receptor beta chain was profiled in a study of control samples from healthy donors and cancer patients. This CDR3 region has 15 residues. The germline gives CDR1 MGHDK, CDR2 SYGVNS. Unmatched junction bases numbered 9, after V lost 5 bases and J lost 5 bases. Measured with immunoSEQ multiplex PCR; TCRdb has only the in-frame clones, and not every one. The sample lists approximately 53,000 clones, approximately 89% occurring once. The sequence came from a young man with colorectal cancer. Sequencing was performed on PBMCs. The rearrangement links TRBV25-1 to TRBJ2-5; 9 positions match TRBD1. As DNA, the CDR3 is TGTGCCAGCAGTCCACAGGGGGCGTTGCGGGAGACCCAGTACTTC. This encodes CASSPQGALRETQYF.